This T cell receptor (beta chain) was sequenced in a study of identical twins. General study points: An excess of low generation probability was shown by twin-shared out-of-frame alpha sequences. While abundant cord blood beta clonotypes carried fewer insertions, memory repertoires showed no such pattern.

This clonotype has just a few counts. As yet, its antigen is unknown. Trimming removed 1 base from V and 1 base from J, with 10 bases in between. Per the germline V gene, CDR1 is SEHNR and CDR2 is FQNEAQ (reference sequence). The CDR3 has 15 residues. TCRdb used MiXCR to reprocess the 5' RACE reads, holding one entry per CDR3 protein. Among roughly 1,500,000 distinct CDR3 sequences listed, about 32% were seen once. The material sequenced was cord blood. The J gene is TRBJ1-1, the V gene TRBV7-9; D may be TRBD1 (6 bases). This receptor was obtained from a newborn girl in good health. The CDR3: CASSLGTEWNTEAFF. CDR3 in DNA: TGTGCCAGCAGCTTAGGGACAGAGTGGAACACTGAAGCTTTCTTT.